This TCR beta chain was obtained from a study of blood T cell repertoires in COVID-19. Background on the study: T cells, B-cell-depleted T cells, or PBMCs supplied cDNA or gDNA.

Authors' analysis steps: Amplification of reference gene primers was used by the study to estimate nucleated cell counts. The repertoire was sequenced with immunoSEQ multiplex PCR; TCRdb's copy has only in-frame clones and lacks some. The V and J calls and clone size were taken over from that table, and D and trimming were inferred from the DNA. The table lists 300,000 to 450,000 clones, over 75% of them singletons. Trimming removed 3 bases from V and 3 bases from J, with 9 bases in between. CDR1 is SGHRS and CDR2 is YFSETQ in the germline V gene. This CDR3 spans 13 amino acids. It was during active infection that Seattle patients were enrolled and then longitudinally followed.

The TCR was taken from a woman aged 60-75 years with COVID-19, enrolled during active disease. The chain uses TRBV5-1 and TRBJ1-1; D unclear. The specimen sequenced was peripheral blood. The CDR3 DNA follows: TGCGCCAGCAGCTGGCGGGTGTACACTGAAGCTTTCTTT. Amino acid sequence: CASSWRVYTEAFF.